A single sample gave rise to the 14 T cell receptor beta chains below, sequenced in a study of T cells in Graves' hyperthyroidism and ophthalmopathy. RNA transcripts provided the source from which TCR beta CDR3 regions were amplified. HTBI primers were used for first-round RT-PCR of the TCR CDR3. TCRdb analysed the multiplex PCR reads with MiXCR anew, one entry per CDR3 protein. The table includes hundreds of thousands of distinct CDR3 sequences, about 14% detected once. Sample: blood. These receptors all come from a woman between 18 and 29 years old with Graves' hyperthyroidism.

The J gene is TRBJ1-4, the V gene TRBV28, with D possibly being TRBD1 (5 bases). Germline CDR1 is MDHEN and CDR2 is SYDVKM. The V end was cut by 1 base, the J end by 3 bases, with 9 bases between. This CDR3 is built from 15 residues. The CDR3 DNA sequence: TGTGCCAGCAGTTTATCGGGGGATCCTAATGAAAAACTGTTTTTT. Protein product: CASSLSGDPNEKLFF.

A note on this clonotype: A read error may explain this, as a much larger clone is one base away. The V call is TRBV18, the J call TRBJ2-2, with 8 bases lining up with TRBD2. CDR1 is KGHSH, CDR2 LQKENI, per germline. CDR3 length: 16 residues. CDR3 nucleotide sequence: TGTGTCAGCTCACCACGAACTAGCGGGAACACCGGGGAGCTGTTTTTT. This gives the protein CVSSPRTSGNTGELFF.

This clonotype has ten or more counts. V usage is TRBV24-1 and J usage is TRBJ2-7; D might be TRBD2 (5 bases). Germline-derived CDR1 and CDR2 are KGHDR and SFDVKD. The length of the CDR3 is 16 residues. The V and J ends lost 4 bases and 2 bases respectively, with 17 bases between them. CDR3 nucleotide sequence: TGTGCCACCAGTGAAGCTCGCCGGGAACGGCCCTACGAGCAGTACTTC. This codes for CATSEARRERPYEQYF.

The table lists this clonotype with a few counts. One end of the junction is discordant with germline, which a read error may explain. This chain links TRBV2 with TRBJ2-7; D is undetermined. CDR3 length: 13 amino acids. CDR1 SNHLY and CDR2 FYNNEI come from the germline V gene. The DNA for the CDR3 is TGTGCCAGCACAGTAGCCAGCTCCTACGGGCAGTACTTC. Translated, it gives CASTVASSYGQYF.

This clonotype has just a few counts. This clone may be a read error of a much larger clone one base away. The chain carries TRBV18 and TRBJ2-5; D is uncertain. The V gene's germline CDR1 is KGHSH and CDR2 LQKENI. The CDR3 sequence is 15 residues long. As DNA, the CDR3 is TGTGCCAGCTCACCAAGGGCAGGTCATCAAGAGACCCGGTACTTC. This sequence encodes CASSPRAGHQETRYF.

This clonotype appeared a few times. The genes are TRBV13 and TRBJ2-2; D not resolved. The germline V gene encodes CDR1 PRHDT and CDR2 FYEKMQ (reference sequence). The V end was cut by 5 bases, the J end by 0 bases, with 16 bases between. The CDR3 sequence is 17 residues long. CDR3 residues: CASSTRLRESNTGELFF. The CDR3 DNA follows: TGTGCCAGCAGCACGCGCTTAAGGGAATCGAACACCGGGGAGCTGTTTTTT.

The sample holds a few counts of this clonotype. The rearrangement uses TRBV29-1 and TRBJ1-1, with D unclear. Germline assignment: CDR1 SQVTM and CDR2 ANQGSEA. The CDR3 consists of 13 residues. The V and J ends lost 6 bases and 0 bases respectively, with 11 bases between them. CDR3 amino acids: CSVIVGMNTEAFF. CDR3 DNA: TGCAGCGTGATTGTGGGGATGAACACTGAAGCTTTCTTT.

This clonotype has a handful of counts. The CDR3 coding sequence is TGTGCCAGCAGGGACAGGGAGACTAGCGGAGTCCCCAACGAGCAGTACTTC. This codes for CASRDRETSGVPNEQYF. This chain connects TRBV6-1 to TRBJ2-7, with D possibly matching TRBD2 (9 bases). Germline V CDR1 and CDR2: MNHNS, SASEGT. The CDR3 is 17 amino acids. The ends were cut back, 6 bases at V and 5 bases at J, with 26 bases in the middle.

This clonotype was recorded at least ten times. The V and J genes are TRBV3-1 and TRBJ1-1; unclear D gene. V lost 3 bases and J lost 11, with 13 bases in between. CDR3 length equals 12 residues. Germline V lookup: CDR1 LGHDT, CDR2 YNNKEL (reference sequence). CDR3 loop: CASSQLGRWAFF. The CDR3 region has the DNA TGTGCCAGCAGCCAGTTAGGGAGGTGGGCTTTCTTT.

This chain links TRBV14 with TRBJ1-1, with D possibly being TRBD1 (5 bases). This CDR3 spans 15 amino acids. Trimming took 0 bases from V and 11 from J, leaving 19 bases between them. Germline V gene lookup returns CDR1 SGHDN and CDR2 FVKESK. The CDR3 region is CASSQEFTGWLAAFF. DNA for the CDR3: TGTGCCAGCAGCCAAGAGTTTACAGGCTGGCTGGCCGCTTTCTTT. The whole variable domain, remainder taken from reference TRBV14 and TRBJ1-1, is EAGVTQFPSHSVIEKGQTVTLRCDPISGHDNLYWYRRVMGKEIKFLLHFVKESKQDESGMPNNRFLAERTGGTYSTLKVQPAELEDSGVYFCASSQEFTGWLAAFFGQGTRLTVV.

The table lists this clonotype with a few counts. The chain links TRBV18 to TRBJ2-7; 7 bases agree with TRBD1. Germline V lookup: CDR1 KGHSH, CDR2 LQKENI. The CDR3 loop spans 14 amino acids. J gave up 2 bases and V 3 bases, and 4 bases lay outside the gene matches. The CDR3 nucleotides read TGTGCCAGCTCACCCGGGACAGCCACCTACGAGCAGTACTTC. It yields the protein CASSPGTATYEQYF.

Concerning this clonotype: A much larger clone differs from this one at a single base, so this may be a read error. The rearrangement links TRBV6-1 to TRBJ2-7; TRBD1 aligns across 8 bases. The J call may be in error: the DNA end matches TRBJ2-1 better. Looked up from germline, CDR1 is MNHNS and CDR2 is SASEGT. The CDR3 is made up of 13 amino acids. The chain's CDR3 is CASRPGQVYEQFF. The CDR3 DNA is TGTGCCAGCAGACCGGGACAGGTCTACGAGCAGTTCTTC.

This clonotype was seen at least ten times. This chain joins TRBV29-1 and TRBJ1-1, with D perhaps TRBD1 (6 bases). This CDR3 region has 12 residues. Germline CDR1 and CDR2: SQVTM and ANQGSEA. The V and J ends lost 7 bases and 10 bases respectively, with 19 bases between them. The CDR3 DNA sequence: TGCAGCGCTACCTGGGGGGGCGCGGGAGCTTTCTTT. It codes for CSATWGGAGAFF.

The V and J genes are TRBV3-1 and TRBJ2-5; D unclear. This CDR3 region has 13 residues. Deletions cut 1 base from V and 5 bases from J, with 8 bases between. The V gene's germline CDR1 is LGHDT and CDR2 YNNKEL (reference sequence). The CDR3 nucleotides are TGTGCCAGCAGCCAAGGGATGATTGAGACCCAGTACTTC. It specifies CASSQGMIETQYF.